This TCR beta chain was retrieved from a study of OX40 agonist ivuxolimab in advanced cancers. The overall study: Patients got intravenous ivuxolimab at 0.01 to 10 mg/kg every 2 weeks. Participants could have had prior anti-PD-1, anti-PD-L1 or anti-CTLA-4 therapy, and around 40% had some. Of the patients, three showed partial responses, one with hepatocellular carcinoma and two with cutaneous melanoma.

Germline CDR1 and CDR2: SGDLS and YYNGEE. This CDR3 contains 14 residues. Losses at the gene ends were 8 bases for V and 0 bases for J; bases not matched to a gene: 8. TCRdb keeps only in-frame clones here, not all; method: immunoSEQ multiplex PCR. Seen here are roughly 64,000 clones, 85% to 90% observed once, and the top ten hold roughly an eighth. The rearrangement links TRBV9 to TRBJ2-7; 7 bases are shared with TRBD2. The sequence was obtained from an adult with an advanced solid tumor such as melanoma, head and neck, liver or kidney cancer. The sequencing here drew on CD4+ or CD8+ T cells sorted from blood, taken in a trial of the OX40 agonist ivuxolimab. CDR3 in DNA: TGTGCCAGTACCAGCGGGGCAAACTCCTACGAGCAGTACTTC. This translates into CASTSGANSYEQYF.